This T cell receptor beta chain was observed in a study of PD-1 blockade in classical Hodgkin lymphoma. V dropped 7 bases and J dropped 9 bases, with 13 bases sitting between them. CDR3 size: 12 residues. The V gene's germline CDR1 is MDHEN and CDR2 SYDVKM. Every patient had relapsed following autologous stem cell transplantation, and cohorts differed in brentuximab vedotin exposure. Sequenced by immunoSEQ multiplex PCR; TCRdb stores in-frame clones only, minus some. The data hold under 95,000 clones, with around 90% observed a single time. The J gene is TRBJ2-1, the V gene TRBV28; unclear D gene. The material was peripheral blood mononuclear cells (PBMCs), obtained before the second cycle of nivolumab. The sequence was obtained from a human donor with classical Hodgkin lymphoma. The CDR3 region is CASTTRSVEQFF. The CDR3 DNA follows: TGTGCCAGCACCACGCGATCGGTTGAGCAGTTCTTC.